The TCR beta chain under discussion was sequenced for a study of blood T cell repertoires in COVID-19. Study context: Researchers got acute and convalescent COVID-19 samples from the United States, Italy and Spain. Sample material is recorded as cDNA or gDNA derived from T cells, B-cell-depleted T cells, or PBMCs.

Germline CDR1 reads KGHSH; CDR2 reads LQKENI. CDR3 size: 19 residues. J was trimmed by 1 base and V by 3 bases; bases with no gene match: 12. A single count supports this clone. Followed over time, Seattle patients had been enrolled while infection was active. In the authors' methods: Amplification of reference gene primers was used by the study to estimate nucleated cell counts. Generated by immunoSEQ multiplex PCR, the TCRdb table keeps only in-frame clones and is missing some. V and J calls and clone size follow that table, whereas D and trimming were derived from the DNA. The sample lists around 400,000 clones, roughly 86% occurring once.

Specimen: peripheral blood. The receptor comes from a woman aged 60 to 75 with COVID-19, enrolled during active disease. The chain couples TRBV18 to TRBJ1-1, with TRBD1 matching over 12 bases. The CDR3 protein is CASSPNMRDRGRANTEAFF. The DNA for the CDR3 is TGTGCCAGCTCACCGAATATGAGGGACAGGGGGCGGGCGAACACTGAAGCTTTCTTT.